Following are 27 T cell receptor beta chains from one sample sequenced in a study of regulatory T cells in long-lasting Graves disease. Time point of the sample: newly diagnosed GD, antithyroid drugs for less than 3 months. PBMCs were the source of the RNA used for TCR sequencing. Assembly of TCR beta libraries relied on iRepertoire HTBI primers together with Arm-PCR of CDR3 regions. TCRdb processed the multiplex PCR reads anew with MiXCR; each CDR3 protein has one entry. The profile shows around 500,000 distinct CDR3 sequences, around 12% of them singletons. A further study also used this sample, focusing on T cells in Graves' hyperthyroidism and ophthalmopathy.

The source was peripheral blood mononuclear cells (PBMCs), collected at new diagnosis, from a patient treated with antithyroid drugs. The receptors come from a woman aged 25-40 years with Graves disease.

This clonotype appeared many times. CDR3 coding DNA: TGCAGTGCTAGAGATAGAGGGGGCTACTCCTACGAGCAGTACTTC. It encodes CSARDRGGYSYEQYF. The V gene is TRBV20-1, the J gene TRBJ2-7; 7 nucleotides agree with TRBD1. The CDR3 totals 15 residues. The V and J ends lost 0 bases and 0 bases, in that order; junction bases with no gene match: 5. Per the germline V gene, CDR1 is DFQATT and CDR2 is SNEGSKA (reference sequence).

This clonotype was picked up many times. The chain employs TRBV12-3 or TRBV12-4 and TRBJ2-7; 8 bases agree with TRBD1. After removal of 6 bases from V and 4 bases from J, the junction contained 8 bases not matched to a gene. CDR3 size: 14 residues. The CDR3 DNA reads as TGTGCCAGCAGCCCGACAGGGGCGCAGTACGAGCAGTACTTC. It translates to CASSPTGAQYEQYF.

This clonotype was observed a handful of times. The CDR3 end shows no conserved phenylalanine or tryptophan, and so a read error is likely. The rearrangement uses TRBV6-2 or TRBV6-3 and TRBJ2-5; D ambiguous. CDR1 and CDR2 (germline): MNHEY, SVGEGT. CDR3 size: 14 residues. V gave up 0 bases and J gave up 5 bases, with 10 bases separating them. The CDR3 is CASSYSMLGETQYL. The CDR3 coding sequence is TGTGCCAGCAGTTACTCGATGCTGGGGGAGACCCAGTACCTC.

The chain recombines TRBV11-3 with TRBJ2-7; D ambiguous. The length of the CDR3 is 15 residues. Germline V gives CDR1 SGHNT, CDR2 YENEEA. V was trimmed by 2 bases and J by 1 base, leaving 12 bases between them. CDR3 DNA: TGTGCCAGCAGCTTATACGGCGGCGGATCCTACGAGCAGTACTTC. Translated, it gives CASSLYGGGSYEQYF.

The rearrangement joins TRBV11-3 to TRBJ2-1; 10 bases are a match to TRBD2. V lost 5 bases to trimming and J lost 7 bases; unmatched junction nucleotides: 8. The length of the CDR3 is 15 residues. CDR1 SGHNT and CDR2 YENEEA come from the germline V gene. As DNA, the CDR3 is TGTGCCAGCAGCCCACTTAGCGGGAGGAGAAATGAGCAGTTCTTC. Residues: CASSPLSGRRNEQFF. Full variable domain (rest looked up from reference TRBV11-3 and TRBJ2-1): EAGVVQSPRYKIIEKKQPVAFWCNPISGHNTLYWYLQNLGQGPELLIRYENEEAVDDSQLPKDRFSAERLKGVDSTLKIQPAELGDSAVYLCASSPLSGRRNEQFFGPGTRLTVL.

This clonotype was observed a few times. The genes are TRBV12-3 or TRBV12-4 and TRBJ1-6; 10 bases agree with TRBD1. Unmatched junction bases numbered 6, after V lost 2 bases and J lost 8 bases. This CDR3 has 16 amino acids. CDR3 sequence reads: CASSLRGDRGHSPLHF. CDR3 in DNA: TGTGCCAGCAGTTTAAGGGGGGACAGGGGACATTCACCCCTCCACTTT.

This clonotype was found many times. The J gene is TRBJ2-7, the V gene TRBV6-1; maybe TRBD1 (6 bases). Germline V gives CDR1 MNHNS, CDR2 SASEGT. V was pared by 7 bases and J by 2 bases, with 12 bases between. The CDR3 runs 13 residues. In nucleotides, the CDR3 is TGTGCCAGCACCCGACAGGTTCCCTACGAGCAGTACTTC. It specifies CASTRQVPYEQYF.

This clonotype was observed at least ten times. The V call is TRBV30, the J call TRBJ1-4, with a possible D match to TRBD1 (5 bases). V lost 3 bases and J 5 bases, leaving 13 bases between the germline ends. This CDR3 comprises 14 residues. The germline CDR1 and CDR2 sequences are GTSNPN and SVGIG (reference sequence). The CDR3 loop is CAWSTGHLNEKLFF. DNA of the CDR3: TGTGCCTGGAGCACAGGACACTTGAATGAAAAACTGTTTTTT.

The V and J genes are TRBV27 and TRBJ1-1; weak D call: TRBD1 (5 bases). The ends were cut back, 5 bases at V and 6 bases at J, with 16 bases in the middle. Germline assignment: CDR1 MNHEY and CDR2 SMNVEV (reference sequence). This CDR3 spans 14 amino acids. The CDR3 loop reads CASSPPRDGPEAFF. The CDR3, as DNA: TGTGCCAGCAGTCCCCCGCGGGACGGCCCTGAAGCTTTCTTT.

Ten or more counts support this clonotype. The chain employs TRBV20-1 and TRBJ2-7; D gene ambiguous. Per germline, CDR1 DFQATT and CDR2 SNEGSKA (reference sequence). The CDR3 loop spans 12 amino acids. Between the trimmed V and J ends, which lost 3 bases and 0 bases, there was a span of 6 bases. Here the CDR3 DNA reads TGCAGTGCTAGGAAGGACTCCTACGAGCAGTACTTC. The encoded protein is CSARKDSYEQYF.

This clonotype was detected many times. The CDR3 loop reads CASSCYRGRASYNEQFF. For the CDR3, the DNA is TGTGCCAGCAGTTGTTATCGCGGGAGGGCCTCCTACAATGAGCAGTTCTTC. V is TRBV27 and J is TRBJ2-1; 9 bases agree with TRBD2. The trim removed 4 bases at V and 0 bases at J, leaving 7 bases unmatched. The CDR3 extends over 17 amino acids. CDR1 and CDR2 (germline): MNHEY, SMNVEV (reference sequence).

This clonotype was detected many times. The chain has TRBV20-1 and TRBJ2-1; weak D call: TRBD1 (7 bases). Germline V lookup: CDR1 DFQATT, CDR2 SNEGSKA (reference sequence). V lost 6 bases and J lost 5, with 23 bases in between. This CDR3 spans 16 amino acids. The CDR3 here is CSASRWRGRVNNEQFF. The CDR3 coding sequence is TGCAGTGCGAGCCGATGGAGGGGGCGCGTGAACAATGAGCAGTTCTTC.

This clonotype has at least ten counts. The rearrangement joins TRBV11-2 to TRBJ2-5; 12 bases are shared with TRBD2. CDR1 and CDR2 (germline): SGHAT, FQNNGV. The CDR3 spans 16 residues. Losses at the gene ends were 4 bases for V and 0 bases for J; bases not matched to a gene: 3. The CDR3 region is CASSWTSGTYQETQYF. CDR3 sequence (DNA): TGTGCCAGCAGCTGGACTAGCGGGACGTACCAAGAGACCCAGTACTTC.

The sample holds many counts of this clonotype. The chain joins TRBV28 to TRBJ2-1; D not certain. Germline V gene lookup returns CDR1 MDHEN and CDR2 SYDVKM. Trimming stripped 7 bases from V and 8 bases from J, with 6 bases between. The CDR3 is made up of 10 amino acids. The CDR3 nucleotides are TGTGCCAGCACCCGGCATGAGCAGTTCTTC. Translation gives CASTRHEQFF.

At least ten counts were recorded for this clonotype. The rearrangement uses TRBV10-1 and TRBJ1-1; no reliable D call. V was trimmed by 3 bases and J by 2 bases, leaving 13 bases between them. CDR3 length equals 15 residues. Germline CDR1 is WNHNN and CDR2 is SYGVQD (reference sequence). CDR3 coding DNA: TGCGCCAGCAGTGACCCGAGGGCGGGTAACACTGAAGCTTTCTTT. It translates to CASSDPRAGNTEAFF.

This clonotype was found a few times. The V gene is TRBV9, the J gene TRBJ2-1; 7 bases match TRBD2. V lost 1 base and J lost 0; bases outside the gene matches: 7. This CDR3 is 17 amino acids long. Germline V CDR1 and CDR2: SGDLS, YYNGEE. CDR3 in amino acids: CASSVRSGRSSYNEQFF. The CDR3 DNA sequence: TGTGCCAGCAGCGTAAGGTCCGGGAGGAGCTCCTACAATGAGCAGTTCTTC.

The chain has TRBV4-3 and TRBJ2-3; D may be TRBD2 (6 bases). V lost 1 base, J lost 4 bases, and 9 bases lay in between. The CDR3 has 14 residues. In germline, CDR1 is LGHNA, CDR2 YSLEER. The CDR3, as DNA: TGCGCCAGCAGCCAAGGGAGGGGAGCAGATACGCAGTATTTT. Protein product: CASSQGRGADTQYF.

This clonotype was seen once. CDR3 nucleotides: TGTGCCAGCAGCCCCAAGAACAATGAGCAGTTCTTC. Its protein is CASSPKNNEQFF. The chain employs TRBV12-3 or TRBV12-4 and TRBJ2-1; D gene uncertain. CDR3 size: 12 residues. The V end lost 6 bases, the J end lost 5 bases, and 8 bases lay between the germline ends.

V gene TRBV7-9 combines with J gene TRBJ2-3, with D possibly matching TRBD1 (6 bases). This CDR3 region has 13 residues. V gave up 4 bases and J gave up 11 bases, with 16 bases separating them. Germline V gene lookup returns CDR1 SEHNR and CDR2 FQNEAQ (reference sequence). The DNA for the CDR3 is TGTGCCAGCAGCTACCCCGGACAGAGGGGGCAGTATTTT. Its translation: CASSYPGQRGQYF.

V is TRBV28 and J is TRBJ2-7; 9 bases map to TRBD2. The CDR3 consists of 17 residues. V was clipped by 3 bases and J by 0 bases; unmatched bases: 9. Per germline, CDR1 MDHEN and CDR2 SYDVKM. The CDR3 DNA follows: TGTGCCAGCAGTTTGGGATTGTCTAGCGGGACCTCCTACGAGCAGTACTTC. Protein sequence: CASSLGLSSGTSYEQYF.

This rearrangement joins TRBV7-2 to TRBJ2-3, with D maybe TRBD2 (6 bases). V dropped 6 bases and J dropped 2 bases, with 15 bases sitting between them. In germline, CDR1 is SGHTA, CDR2 FQGNSA. The CDR3 loop spans 15 amino acids. The CDR3 sequence: CASSRRGRATDTQYF. CDR3 sequence (DNA): TGTGCCAGCAGTCGGAGGGGCAGGGCCACAGATACGCAGTATTTT.

This clonotype was detected only a few times. A read error is possible here, since a much larger clone lies one base away. This chain uses TRBV7-2 with TRBJ2-2; D uncertain. The CDR3 totals 14 residues. Trimming took 0 bases from V and 6 from J, leaving 8 bases between them. Per germline, CDR1 SGHTA and CDR2 FQGNSA. The CDR3 sequence: CASSLARRAGELFF. The CDR3 region has the DNA TGTGCCAGCAGCTTAGCTCGGCGAGCCGGGGAGCTGTTTTTT.

This chain joins TRBV19 and TRBJ1-5; TRBD1 might be the D (5 bases). Germline values: CDR1 LNHDA, CDR2 SQIVND (reference sequence). The V gene lost 6 bases and the J gene lost 0 bases, with 12 bases spanning the gap. CDR3 length: 15 residues. CDR3 in DNA: TGTGCCAGTAGGAAAAACAGGAATAGCAATCAGCCCCAGCATTTT. This sequence encodes CASRKNRNSNQPQHF. The full variable domain, rest sourced from reference TRBV19 and TRBJ1-5, is DGGITQSPKYLFRKEGQNVTLSCEQNLNHDAMYWYRQDPGQGLRLIYYSQIVNDFQKGDIAEGYSVSREKKESFPLTVTSAQKNPTAFYLCASRKNRNSNQPQHFGDGTRLSIL.

This clonotype was found a few times. This chain uses TRBV29-1 with TRBJ1-1; D not certain. V gave up 3 bases and J gave up 0 bases, with 5 bases separating them. This CDR3 comprises 12 residues. The germline gives CDR1 SQVTM, CDR2 ANQGSEA. Here the CDR3 reads CSVESLNTEAFF. DNA for the CDR3: TGCAGCGTTGAGTCCCTGAACACTGAAGCTTTCTTT.

This clonotype turned up a few times. The J gene is TRBJ2-1, the V gene TRBV7-2; 9 bases match TRBD2. Trimming took 5 bases from V and 3 from J; bases not matched to a gene: 20. Per germline, CDR1 SGHTA and CDR2 FQGNSA. CDR3 size: 20 residues. The CDR3 DNA follows: TGTGCCAGCAGCCGGGTTCGGGGATTATTAGCGGGAGCGGTCTACAATGAGCAGTTCTTC. Its translation is CASSRVRGLLAGAVYNEQFF.

There are many counts of this clonotype. The rearrangement joins TRBV5-6 to TRBJ2-1; D remains unclear. V lost 2 bases to trimming and J lost 3 bases, with 3 bases between them. This CDR3 contains 12 residues. Germline V gene lookup returns CDR1 SGHDT and CDR2 YYEEEE. The CDR3 loop is CASSFNYNEQFF. The DNA for the CDR3 is TGTGCCAGCAGCTTCAACTACAATGAGCAGTTCTTC. Full variable domain (outside the CDR3, taken from reference TRBV5-6 and TRBJ2-1): DAGVTQSPTHLIKTRGQQVTLRCSPKSGHDTVSWYQQALGQGPQFIFQYYEEEERQRGNFPDRFSGHQFPNYSSELNVNALLLGDSALYLCASSFNYNEQFFGPGTRLTVL.

This clonotype was observed at least ten times. Here the CDR3 reads CAWSVQGSWSQHF. The CDR3 nucleotides read TGTGCCTGGAGTGTACAAGGGAGTTGGTCCCAGCATTTT. The rearrangement uses TRBV30 and TRBJ1-5; D gene ambiguous. CDR3 size: 13 residues. Looked up from germline, CDR1 is GTSNPN and CDR2 is SVGIG (reference sequence). Trimming took 0 bases from V and 11 from J, leaving 14 bases between them. The full variable domain, rest sourced from reference TRBV30 and TRBJ1-5, is SQTIHQWPATLVQPVGSPLSLECTVEGTSNPNLYWYRQAAGRGLQLLFYSVGIGQISSEVPQNLSASRPQDRQFILSSKKLLLSDSGFYLCAWSVQGSWSQHFGDGTRLSIL.